The 11 T cell receptor beta chains reported below all come from one sample, sequenced in a study of blood T cell repertoires in COVID-19. Clones were read by immunoSEQ multiplex PCR, and TCRdb kept only the in-frame ones, dropping some. The data hold tens of thousands of clones, with around 86% observed a single time. Sequenced material: peripheral blood. The receptors shown here come from a man aged 30-40 years with acute or convalescent COVID-19.

The genes are TRBV5-1 and TRBJ2-5, with D possibly being TRBD2 (6 bases). CDR1 and CDR2 from the germline V gene are SGHRS and YFSETQ. The V and J ends lost 4 bases and 5 bases respectively, with 21 bases between them. The CDR3 is 16 residues long. CDR3 sequence reads: CASSISGGVFSETQYF. CDR3 bases: TGCGCCAGCAGCATCTCGGGCGGGGTCTTCTCGGAGACCCAGTACTTC.

The CDR3 is CASSQRDRDGYTF. DNA of the CDR3: TGCGCCAGCAGTCAGAGGGACAGGGATGGCTACACCTTC. The rearrangement joins TRBV23-1 to TRBJ1-2, with 9 positions matching TRBD1. TRBV23-1 is an ORF, and what it does is uncertain. This CDR3 contains 13 residues. V lost 3 bases to trimming and J lost 6 bases; unmatched junction nucleotides: 2.

The chain has TRBV7-8 and TRBJ2-5; 8 bases match TRBD1. CDR1 is SGHVS, CDR2 FQNEAQ, per germline. Unmatched junction bases numbered 12, after V lost 8 bases and J lost 7 bases. The CDR3 totals 14 residues. The CDR3 DNA reads as TGTGCCAGCGTTAAGGACAGGGTCCTAGGGACCCAGTACTTC. This translates into CASVKDRVLGTQYF.

J is TRBJ1-2 and V is TRBV5-1, with 7 bases aligning to TRBD1. Germline V gene lookup returns CDR1 SGHRS and CDR2 YFSETQ. The CDR3 is 13 amino acids. The V gene end was trimmed by 5 bases and the J gene end by 2 bases; junction bases not matched to a gene: 3. CDR3 sequence reads: CASRWDSNYGYTF. In DNA, the CDR3 is TGCGCCAGCAGATGGGACAGCAACTATGGCTACACCTTC.

This clone is a singleton in its sample. The chain recombines TRBV29-1 with TRBJ1-1, with 7 bases that match TRBD1. Unmatched junction bases numbered 10, after V lost 4 bases and J lost 5 bases. The CDR3 loop spans 14 amino acids. Germline lookup yields CDR1 SQVTM and CDR2 ANQGSEA. The CDR3 region has the DNA TGCAGCGTTGTAAGGGGGCCCGTGGGAACTGAAGCTTTCTTT. Encoded protein: CSVVRGPVGTEAFF.

The rearrangement joins TRBV3-1 (or the pseudogene TRBV3-2) to TRBJ1-5; D unclear. V was pared by 0 bases and J by 4 bases, with 7 bases between. Looked up from germline, CDR1 is LGHDT and CDR2 is YNNKEL (reference sequence). The CDR3 contains 14 residues. CDR3 region: CASSQEGSNQPQHF. As DNA, the CDR3 is TGTGCCAGCAGCCAAGAGGGGAGTAATCAGCCCCAGCATTTT.

The rearrangement joins TRBV6-2 or TRBV6-3 to TRBJ1-5, with D maybe TRBD1 (6 bases). CDR1 and CDR2 (germline): MNHEY, SVGEGT. The V end was cut by 3 bases, the J end by 16 bases, with 19 bases between. CDR3 length equals 13 residues. The CDR3 loop reads CASSYLVSGTKHF. The CDR3 DNA is TGTGCCAGCAGTTATTTAGTATCGGGGACAAAACATTTT.

The rearrangement links TRBV12-3 or TRBV12-4 to TRBJ1-1; unclear D gene. The CDR3 runs 13 residues. V lost 2 bases, J lost 6 bases, and 10 bases lay in between. CDR3 protein: CASSLQVSPEAFF. The CDR3 DNA reads TGTGCCAGCAGTTTACAGGTCAGTCCTGAAGCTTTCTTT.

The chain uses TRBV5-6 and TRBJ2-3, with D maybe TRBD2 (5 bases). CDR1 is SGHDT and CDR2 is YYEEEE in the germline V gene. The CDR3 runs to 15 residues. The V gene lost 3 bases and the J gene lost 2 bases, with 13 bases spanning the gap. CDR3 amino acids: CASSYRGINTDTQYF. The CDR3 coding sequence is TGTGCCAGCAGCTATCGGGGTATTAACACAGATACGCAGTATTTT.

As concerns this clone: Relative to the germline gene, one junction end is altered; a read error may explain this. The chain uses TRBV7-2 and TRBJ2-1; D may be TRBD1 (5 bases). The germline gives CDR1 SGHTA, CDR2 FQGNSA. The CDR3 sequence is 14 residues long. The CDR3 reads CASRFQGSVNEQFF. The CDR3 DNA follows: TGTGCCAGCCGCTTTCAGGGTTCGGTGAATGAGCAGTTCTTC.

The chain couples TRBV19 to TRBJ2-1; 11 bases map to TRBD2. J gave up 4 bases and V 5 bases, and 10 bases lay outside the gene matches. Germline-derived CDR1 and CDR2 are LNHDA and SQIVND (reference sequence). The CDR3 has 17 amino acids. The CDR3 DNA reads as TGTGCCAGTAGTGATAATACCGGGACTAGCGGATACAATGAGCAGTTCTTC. Translating gives CASSDNTGTSGYNEQFF.